A selection of T cell receptor beta chains follows, all from one sample in a study of shared clonotypes between healthy human individuals. The method was immunoSEQ multiplex PCR; TCRdb's version includes in-frame clones alone and lacks a portion of them. The table includes about 2,500,000 clones, about 92% detected once. Sequencing was carried out using naive CD4+ T cells sorted from blood. Source of these receptors: a man aged 18 to 30 in good health. Both conserved end residues are part of each CDR3. The D gene is left open where the match is weak. For some rows the clone size is stated as once, few or many, or as a class when expanded; others skip it.

>TRBJ1-4|.|TRBV6-5|TRBD1
TGTGCCAGCAGTTACGCGGGACAGGAGGGTGAAAAACTGTTTTTT
CASSYAGQEGEKLFF
>TRBJ1-2|.|TRBV5-1|TRBD1
TGCGCCAGCACGACAGGGGGCGCGGTCGGCTACACCTTC
CASTTGGAVGYTF
>TRBJ2-7|.|TRBV4-1|TRBD1
TGCGCCAGCAGCCAAGTAGGGGGCTCTGAGTACTTC
CASSQVGGSEYF
>TRBJ1-2|.|TRBV30|.
TGTGCCTGGAGTTCCCGCAGGGCGATTTTAGACTATGGCTACACCTTC
CAWSSRRAILDYGYTF
>TRBJ2-1|.|TRBV20-1|.
TGCAGTGCTAGAGGAGAGGGTGGGGCGTTCTTC
CSARGEGGAFF
>TRBJ1-5|.|TRBV5-6|.
TGTGCCAGCAGCTGGGGAAGCACCGGGGCCAATCAGCCCCAGCATTTT
CASSWGSTGANQPQHF
>TRBJ2-7|.|TRBV29-1|TRBD1
TGCAGCGTTGCGGCTCCGGGACAGGGATCCGAGCAGTACTTC
CSVAAPGQGSEQYF
>TRBJ1-2|.|TRBV6-5|.
TGTGCCAGCAGTTACCGGCAGGGCTCTGGCTACACCTTC
CASSYRQGSGYTF
>TRBJ1-5|.|TRBV2|TRBD1
TGTGCCAGCAGCTTGGACAGGGGGAGCAATCAGCCCCAGCATTTT
CASSLDRGSNQPQHF
>TRBJ2-1|.|TRBV19|.
TGTGCCAGTAATCTAAAGGGGGGTGAGCAGTTCTTC
CASNLKGGEQFF
>TRBJ2-1|.|TRBV19|TRBD2
TGTGCCAGTAGACCCGGGGTAGCGGGAGGGATTGAGCAGTTCTTC
CASRPGVAGGIEQFF
>TRBJ2-2|.|TRBV6-1|.
TGTGCCAGCAGGGGGGGCGGGGAGCTGTTTTTT
CASRGGGELFF
>TRBJ2-7|.|TRBV10-3|TRBD1
TGTGCCATCAGCGAGACAGGGCCCTACGAGCAGTACTTC
CAISETGPYEQYF
>TRBJ2-5|.|TRBV9|.
TGTGCCAGCAGCGTGGGCGTCGGGACCCAGTACTTC
CASSVGVGTQYF
>TRBJ2-2|.|TRBV6-1|.
TGTGCCAGCAGTGATAGGGGTACCGGGGAGCTGTTTTTT
CASSDRGTGELFF
>TRBJ1-5|.|TRBV2|.
TGTGCCAGCAGTGAGGAGGGCAATCAGCCCCAGCATTTT
CASSEEGNQPQHF
>TRBJ1-2|.|TRBV6-6|.
TGTGCCAGCAGGAAAGAGCCTAATGGCTACACCTTC
CASRKEPNGYTF
>TRBJ1-5|.|TRBV2|.
TGTGCCAGCAGATCCGAACAGGGATATAGCAATCAGCCCCAGCATTTT
CASRSEQGYSNQPQHF
>TRBJ1-1|.|TRBV5-1|TRBD1
TGCGCCAGCAGCTTGGAATGGGGACAGGGGAGGAACACTGAAGCTTTCTTT
CASSLEWGQGRNTEAFF
>TRBJ2-1|.|TRBV18|.
TGTGCCAGCTCAGGGGGCCCTTCCTACAATGAGCAGTTCTTC
CASSGGPSYNEQFF
>TRBJ2-5|.|TRBV9|TRBD2
TGTGCCAGCAGCCCCCGCGGGGGGGCGAACCAAGAGACCCAGTACTTC
CASSPRGGANQETQYF
>TRBJ2-3|.|TRBV4-1|TRBD2
TGCGCCAGCAGGGGGAACGTGGGGGGGTCCGCAGATACGCAGTATTTT
CASRGNVGGSADTQYF
>TRBJ2-5|.|TRBV5-4|.
TGTGCCAGCAGCCTCCGGGACTCCTGGACCCAGTACTTC
CASSLRDSWTQYF
>TRBJ1-4|.|TRBV5-4|TRBD1
TGTGCCAGCAGCTTGGGACAGGGCACTAATGAAAAACTGTTTTTT
CASSLGQGTNEKLFF
>TRBJ2-5|.|TRBV5-6|TRBD1
TGTGCCAGCAGCTTGGACAGGGGGGAGACCCAGTACTTC
CASSLDRGETQYF
>TRBJ1-2|.|TRBV4-3|TRBD1
TGCGCCAGCAGCCGGGACAGGGGCTATGGCTACACCTTC
CASSRDRGYGYTF
>TRBJ2-7|.|TRBV7-2|TRBD2
TGTGCCAGCAGCCTAAGACTAGCGGGAGTAAACGAGCAGTACTTC
CASSLRLAGVNEQYF
>TRBJ2-6|.|TRBV6-6|.
TGTGCCAGCAGTACACTTCGGGGCTCTGGGGCCAACGTCCTGACTTTC
CASSTLRGSGANVLTF
>TRBJ2-7|.|TRBV6-5|.
TGTGCCAGCAGTTACTCGACCGACGTTTCCTACGAGCAGTACTTC
CASSYSTDVSYEQYF
>TRBJ2-5|.|TRBV18|.
TGTGCCAGCTCACCTTCTGGGGAGACCCAGTACTTC
CASSPSGETQYF
>TRBJ1-6|.|TRBV6-1|.
TGTGCCAGCTTCGGTATCATCCAGTATAATTCACCCCTCCACTTT
CASFGIIQYNSPLHF
>TRBJ2-3|.|TRBV27|TRBD2
TGTGCCAGCAGTCGTAGCGGGGGGGCAGATACGCAGTATTTT
CASSRSGGADTQYF
>TRBJ1-4|.|TRBV6-1|TRBD1
TGTGCCAGTAGACAGGGTTCAACTAATGAAAAACTGTTTTTT
CASRQGSTNEKLFF
>TRBJ2-5|once|TRBV5-4|.
TGTGCCAGCACGATGGGGCAGAACCAAGAGACCCAGTACTTC
CASTMGQNQETQYF
>TRBJ2-6|once|TRBV30|.
TGTGCCTGGAGTGTAGGGTCGGCTTCTGGGGCCAACGTCCTGACTTTC
CAWSVGSASGANVLTF
>TRBJ2-7|once|TRBV7-9|TRBD1
TGTGCCAGCAGCGCCCGGGACAGGGGGCAATACGAGCAGTACTTC
CASSARDRGQYEQYF
>TRBJ2-5|.|TRBV5-1|.
TGCGCCAGCAGCTTAATGAACAGGGAGAGGGAGACCCAGTACTTC
CASSLMNRERETQYF
>TRBJ2-1|.|TRBV10-2|TRBD2
TGCGCCAGCAGAAAGCGGGAGGGCCTCTCCTACAATGAGCAGTTCTTC
CASRKREGLSYNEQFF
>TRBJ2-1|once|TRBV10-3|.
TGTGCCATCAGTGAAGTGGGAACGGGCAATGAGCAGTTCTTC
CAISEVGTGNEQFF